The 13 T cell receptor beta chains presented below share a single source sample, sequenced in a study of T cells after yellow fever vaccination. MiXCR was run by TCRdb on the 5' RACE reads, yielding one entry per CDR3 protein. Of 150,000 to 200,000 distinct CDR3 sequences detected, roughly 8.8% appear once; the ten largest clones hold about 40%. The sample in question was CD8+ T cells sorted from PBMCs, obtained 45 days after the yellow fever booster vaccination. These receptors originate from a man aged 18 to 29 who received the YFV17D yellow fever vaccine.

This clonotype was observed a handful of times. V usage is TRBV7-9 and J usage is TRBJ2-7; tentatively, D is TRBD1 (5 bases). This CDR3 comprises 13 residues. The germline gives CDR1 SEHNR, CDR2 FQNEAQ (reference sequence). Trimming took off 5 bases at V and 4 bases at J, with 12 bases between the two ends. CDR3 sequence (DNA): TGTGCCAGCAGCCAGGGATTTCCTTACGAGCAGTACTTC. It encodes CASSQGFPYEQYF. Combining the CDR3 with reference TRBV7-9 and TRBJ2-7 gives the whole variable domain DTGVSQNPRHKITKRGQNVTFRCDPISEHNRLYWYRQTLGQGPEFLTYFQNEAQLEKSRLLSDRFSAERPKGSFSTLEIQRTEQGDSAMYLCASSQGFPYEQYFGPGTRLTVT.

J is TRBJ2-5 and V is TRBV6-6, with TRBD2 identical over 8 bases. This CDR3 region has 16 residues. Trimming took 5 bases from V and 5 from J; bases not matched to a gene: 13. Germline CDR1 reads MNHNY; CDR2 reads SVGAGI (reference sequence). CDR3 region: CASSPFGVAGLETQYF. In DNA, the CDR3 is TGTGCCAGCAGTCCCTTTGGAGTAGCGGGGTTGGAGACCCAGTACTTC.

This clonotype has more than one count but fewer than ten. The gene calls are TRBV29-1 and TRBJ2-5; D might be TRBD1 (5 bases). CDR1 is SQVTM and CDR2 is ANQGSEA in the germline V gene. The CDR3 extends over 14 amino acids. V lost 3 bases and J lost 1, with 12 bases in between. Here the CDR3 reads CSVDLYDSQETQYF. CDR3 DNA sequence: TGCAGCGTTGACCTTTATGACAGCCAAGAGACCCAGTACTTC.

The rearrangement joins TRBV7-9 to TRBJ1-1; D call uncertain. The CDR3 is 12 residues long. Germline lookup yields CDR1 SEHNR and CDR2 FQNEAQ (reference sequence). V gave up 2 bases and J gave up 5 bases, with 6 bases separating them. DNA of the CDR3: TGTGCCAGCAGCTTATCTGAGACTGAAGCTTTCTTT. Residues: CASSLSETEAFF.

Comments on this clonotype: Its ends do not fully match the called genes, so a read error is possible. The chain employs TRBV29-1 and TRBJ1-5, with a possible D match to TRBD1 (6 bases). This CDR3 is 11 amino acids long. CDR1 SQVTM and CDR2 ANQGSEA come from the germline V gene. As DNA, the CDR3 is TGCAGCGTTGAAGATGGGCCAGGGGTGAAGTTT. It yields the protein CSVEDGPGVKF.

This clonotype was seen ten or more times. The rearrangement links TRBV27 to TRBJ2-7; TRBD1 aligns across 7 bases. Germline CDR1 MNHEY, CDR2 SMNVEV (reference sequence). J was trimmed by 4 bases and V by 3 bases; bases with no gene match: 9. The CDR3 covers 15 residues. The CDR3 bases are TGTGCCAGCAGTTTGTCGGACAGGAGGTTATACGAGCAGTACTTC. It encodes CASSLSDRRLYEQYF.

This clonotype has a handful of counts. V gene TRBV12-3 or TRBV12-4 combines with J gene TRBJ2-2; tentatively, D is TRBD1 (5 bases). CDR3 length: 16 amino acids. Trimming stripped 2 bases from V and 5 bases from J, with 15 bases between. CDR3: CASSLNPREETGELFF. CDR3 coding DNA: TGTGCCAGCAGTTTAAACCCCAGGGAAGAAACCGGGGAGCTGTTTTTT.

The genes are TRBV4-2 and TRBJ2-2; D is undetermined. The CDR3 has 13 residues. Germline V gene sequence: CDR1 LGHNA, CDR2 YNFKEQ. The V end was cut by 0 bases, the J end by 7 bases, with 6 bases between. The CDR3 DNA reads TGTGCCAGCAGCCAAGATTCGATCGGGGAGCTGTTTTTT. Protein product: CASSQDSIGELFF.

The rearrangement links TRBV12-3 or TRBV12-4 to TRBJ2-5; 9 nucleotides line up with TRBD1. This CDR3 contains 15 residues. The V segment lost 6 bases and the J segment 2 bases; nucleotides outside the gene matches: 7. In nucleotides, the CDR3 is TGTGCCAGCAGCCCCACCGACAGGGGGCAAGAGACCCAGTACTTC. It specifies CASSPTDRGQETQYF.

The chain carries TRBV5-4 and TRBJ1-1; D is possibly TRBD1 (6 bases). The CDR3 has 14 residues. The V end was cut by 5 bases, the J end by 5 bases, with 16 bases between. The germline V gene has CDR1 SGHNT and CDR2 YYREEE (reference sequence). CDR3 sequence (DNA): TGTGCCAGCAGGAAACACAGGGTTCGAACTGAAGCTTTCTTT. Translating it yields CASRKHRVRTEAFF. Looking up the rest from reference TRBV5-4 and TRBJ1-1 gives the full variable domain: ETGVTQSPTHLIKTRGQQVTLRCSSQSGHNTVSWYQQALGQGPQFIFQYYREEENGRGNFPPRFSGLQFPNYSSELNVNALELDDSALYLCASRKHRVRTEAFFGQGTRLTVV.

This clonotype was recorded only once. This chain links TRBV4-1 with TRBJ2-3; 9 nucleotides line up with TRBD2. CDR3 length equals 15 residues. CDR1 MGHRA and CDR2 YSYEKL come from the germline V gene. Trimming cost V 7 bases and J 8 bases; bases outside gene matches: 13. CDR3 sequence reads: CASTTLWAGGGTQYF. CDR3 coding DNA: TGCGCCAGCACCACCCTGTGGGCGGGGGGGGGTACGCAGTATTTT.

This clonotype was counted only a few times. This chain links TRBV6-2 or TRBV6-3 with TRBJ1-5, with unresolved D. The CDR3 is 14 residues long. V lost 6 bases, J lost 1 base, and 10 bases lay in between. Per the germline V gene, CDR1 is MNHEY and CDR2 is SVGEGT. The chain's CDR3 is CASRLDGSNQPQHF. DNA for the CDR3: TGTGCCAGCAGACTGGACGGGAGCAATCAGCCCCAGCATTTT.

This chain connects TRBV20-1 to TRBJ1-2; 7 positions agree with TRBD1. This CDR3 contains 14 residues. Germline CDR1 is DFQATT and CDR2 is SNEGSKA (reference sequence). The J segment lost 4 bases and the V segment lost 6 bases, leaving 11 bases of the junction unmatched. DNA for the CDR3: TGCAGTGCCATCTACGACGGGACAGCCTATGGCTACACCTTC. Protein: CSAIYDGTAYGYTF.